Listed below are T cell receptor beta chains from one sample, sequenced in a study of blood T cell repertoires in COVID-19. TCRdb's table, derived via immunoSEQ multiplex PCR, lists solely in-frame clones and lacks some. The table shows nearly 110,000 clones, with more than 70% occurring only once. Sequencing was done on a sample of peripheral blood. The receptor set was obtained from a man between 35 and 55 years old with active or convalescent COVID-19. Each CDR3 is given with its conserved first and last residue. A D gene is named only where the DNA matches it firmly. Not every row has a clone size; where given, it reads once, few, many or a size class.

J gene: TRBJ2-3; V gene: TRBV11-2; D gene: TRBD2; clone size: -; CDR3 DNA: TGTGCCAGCAGCCGGCTTTGGACTAGCATGACAGATACGCAGTATTTT; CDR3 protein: CASSRLWTSMTDTQYF
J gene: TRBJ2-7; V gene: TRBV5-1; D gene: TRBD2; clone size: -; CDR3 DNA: TGCGCCAGCACCCAAACTAGCGGGCGGGACGAGCAGTACTTC; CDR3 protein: CASTQTSGRDEQYF
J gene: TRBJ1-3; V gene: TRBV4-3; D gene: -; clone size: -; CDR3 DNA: TGCGCCAGCAGCCAGGACAACAGGTACTCTGGAAACACCATATATTTT; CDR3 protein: CASSQDNRYSGNTIYF
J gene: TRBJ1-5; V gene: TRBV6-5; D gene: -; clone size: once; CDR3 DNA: TGTGCCAGCGGGTCAGGCTTGCAGCCCCAGCATTTT; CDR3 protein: CASGSGLQPQHF
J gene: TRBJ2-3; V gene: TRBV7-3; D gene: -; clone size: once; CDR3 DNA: TGTGCCAGCAAGGGGCTAGGTACAGATACGCAGTATTTT; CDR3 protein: CASKGLGTDTQYF
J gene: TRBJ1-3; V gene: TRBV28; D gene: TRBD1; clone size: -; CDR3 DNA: TGTGCCAGCAGGACAGGGGCTGGAAACACCATATATTTT; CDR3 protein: CASRTGAGNTIYF
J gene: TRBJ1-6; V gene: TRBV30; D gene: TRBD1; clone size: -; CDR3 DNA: TGTGCCTGGAGCACAGGGGGGGGGCATTCACCCCTCCACTTT; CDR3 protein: CAWSTGGGHSPLHF
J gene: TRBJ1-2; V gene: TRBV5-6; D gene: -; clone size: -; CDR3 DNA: TGTGCCAGCGGAACAGGGAACTATGGCTACACCTTC; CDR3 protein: CASGTGNYGYTF
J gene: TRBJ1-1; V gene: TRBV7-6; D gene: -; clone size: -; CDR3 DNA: TGTGCCAGCAGCTTAGAGGGGGCTGAAGCTTTCTTT; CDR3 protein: CASSLEGAEAFF
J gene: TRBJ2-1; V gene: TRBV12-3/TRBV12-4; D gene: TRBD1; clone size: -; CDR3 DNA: TGTGCCAGCAGCCTTACCGGGGACAGGGAGCAGTTCTTC; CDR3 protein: CASSLTGDREQFF
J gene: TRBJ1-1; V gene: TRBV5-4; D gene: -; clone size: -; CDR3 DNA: TGTGCCAGCAGACGGGACATGAACACTGAAGCTTTCTTT; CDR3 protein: CASRRDMNTEAFF
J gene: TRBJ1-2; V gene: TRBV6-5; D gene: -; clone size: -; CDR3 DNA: TGTGCCAGCGCCAGCGCGGGCCTTTGGTATGGCTACACCTTC; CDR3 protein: CASASAGLWYGYTF
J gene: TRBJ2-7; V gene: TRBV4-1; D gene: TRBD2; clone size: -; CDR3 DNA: TGCGCCAGCAGCACTCGGACTAGCGGGGCCTACGAGCAGTACTTC; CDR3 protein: CASSTRTSGAYEQYF
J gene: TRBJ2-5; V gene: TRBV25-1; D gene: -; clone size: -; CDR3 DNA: TGTGCCAGCAGTGACGGGACCCAGTACTTC; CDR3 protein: CASSDGTQYF
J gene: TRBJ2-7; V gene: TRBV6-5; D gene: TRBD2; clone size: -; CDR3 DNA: TGTGCCAGCAGTCCTCGACTAGCGGGAGTCGAGCAGTACTTC; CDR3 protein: CASSPRLAGVEQYF
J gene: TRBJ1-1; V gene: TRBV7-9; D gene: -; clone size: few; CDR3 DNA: TGTGCCAGCAGCTTAGAGCGGGGTTTGAACACTGAAGCTTTCTTT; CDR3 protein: CASSLERGLNTEAFF
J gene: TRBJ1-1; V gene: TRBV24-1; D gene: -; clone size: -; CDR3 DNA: TGTGCCACCAGTGTCGGGCGGGGGACTGAAGCTTTCTTT; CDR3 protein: CATSVGRGTEAFF
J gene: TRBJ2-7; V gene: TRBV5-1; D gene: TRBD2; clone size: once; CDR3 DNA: TGCGCCAGCACCCTAAGCGGGACGGCCTACGAGCAGTACTTC; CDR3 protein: CASTLSGTAYEQYF
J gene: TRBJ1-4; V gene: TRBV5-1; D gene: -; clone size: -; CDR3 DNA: TGCGCCAGCTCGGCGGCGGCAACTAATGAAAAACTGTTTTTT; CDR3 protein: CASSAAATNEKLFF
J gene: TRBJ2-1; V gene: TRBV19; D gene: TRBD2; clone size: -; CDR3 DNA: TGTGCCAGAGGACTAGCAGAGTACAATGAGCAGTTCTTC; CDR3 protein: CARGLAEYNEQFF
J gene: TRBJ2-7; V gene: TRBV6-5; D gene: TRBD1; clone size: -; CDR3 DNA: TGTGCCAGCAGTTACTCGGGGACAGGGCCCTACGAGCAGTACTTC; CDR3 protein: CASSYSGTGPYEQYF
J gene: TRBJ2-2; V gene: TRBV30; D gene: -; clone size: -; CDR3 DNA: TGTGCCTGGAGTGTACTACTCGAACCCGGGGAGCTGTTTTTT; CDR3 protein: CAWSVLLEPGELFF
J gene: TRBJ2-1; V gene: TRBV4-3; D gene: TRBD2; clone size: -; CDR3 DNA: TGCGCCAGCAGCCAAGTCCCAATCTTAGCGGGAGGGCCGGCTGAGCAGTTCTTC; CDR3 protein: CASSQVPILAGGPAEQFF
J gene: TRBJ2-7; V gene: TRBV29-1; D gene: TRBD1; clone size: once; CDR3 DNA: TGCAGCGTTGAAGATCGTCGGGACAGGGCCCACGAGCAGTACTTC; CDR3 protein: CSVEDRRDRAHEQYF
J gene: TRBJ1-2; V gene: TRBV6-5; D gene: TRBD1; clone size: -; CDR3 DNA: TGTGCCAGCAGTTACGGGGAGGAGGGGGCCTATGGCTACACCTTC; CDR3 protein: CASSYGEEGAYGYTF
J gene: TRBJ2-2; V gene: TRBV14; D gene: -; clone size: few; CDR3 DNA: TGTGCCAGCAGCCACGGGGTGAACACCGGGGAGCTGTTTTTT; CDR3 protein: CASSHGVNTGELFF
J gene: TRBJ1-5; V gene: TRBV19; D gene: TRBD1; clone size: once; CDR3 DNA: TGTGCCAGTAGGCCCGGACAGGGGGGTGGGAGCAATCAGCCCCAGCATTTT; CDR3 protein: CASRPGQGGGSNQPQHF
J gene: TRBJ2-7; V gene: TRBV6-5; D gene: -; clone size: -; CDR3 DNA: TGTGCCAGCGGTCCTTTAGGGAGATCCCCGTACTTC; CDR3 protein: CASGPLGRSPYF
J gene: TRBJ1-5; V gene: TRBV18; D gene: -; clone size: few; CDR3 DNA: TGTGCCAGCTCACCTTCAGGGAAAGGACAGCCCCAGCATTTT; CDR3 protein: CASSPSGKGQPQHF
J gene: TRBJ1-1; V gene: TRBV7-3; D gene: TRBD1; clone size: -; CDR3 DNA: TGTGCCAGCAGCGCTCCGGGGACAGGGGCTTTCTTT; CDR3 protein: CASSAPGTGAFF
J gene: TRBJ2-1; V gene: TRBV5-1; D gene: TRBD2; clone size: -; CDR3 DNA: TGCGCCAGCAGCGTAACTAGCGGGAGGGATGAGCAGTTCTTC; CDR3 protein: CASSVTSGRDEQFF
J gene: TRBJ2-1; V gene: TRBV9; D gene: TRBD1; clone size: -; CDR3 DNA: TGTGCCAGCAGCGTTAGAGGGACAGATTACAATGAGCAGTTCTTC; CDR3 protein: CASSVRGTDYNEQFF
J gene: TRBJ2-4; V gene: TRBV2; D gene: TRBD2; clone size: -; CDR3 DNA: TGTGCCAGCAGTGAAGACCGACTAGCGGGAGCTGACATTCAGTACTTC; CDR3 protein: CASSEDRLAGADIQYF
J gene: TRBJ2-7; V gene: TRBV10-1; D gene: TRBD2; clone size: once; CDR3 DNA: TGCGCCAGCAGTGAGGGGGGGGAGTACGAGCAGTACTTC; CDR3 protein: CASSEGGEYEQYF
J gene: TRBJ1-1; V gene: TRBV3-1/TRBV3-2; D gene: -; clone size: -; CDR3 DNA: TGTGCCAGCAGCCAAGATGGCAGGGCTAACACTGAAGCTTTCTTT; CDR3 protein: CASSQDGRANTEAFF
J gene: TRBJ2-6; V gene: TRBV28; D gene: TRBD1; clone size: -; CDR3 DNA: TGTGCCAGCAGCCCTCGACAGGGGTTCTCTGGGGCCAACGTCCTGACTTTC; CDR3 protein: CASSPRQGFSGANVLTF
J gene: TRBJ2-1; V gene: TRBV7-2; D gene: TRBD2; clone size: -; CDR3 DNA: TGTGCCAGCAGCCCCGGGGGGGCGGGGTTAGGGCAGTTCTTC; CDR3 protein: CASSPGGAGLGQFF
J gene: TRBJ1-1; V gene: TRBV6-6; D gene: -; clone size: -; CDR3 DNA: TGTGCCAGCAAAGTCGGCGCAGGGGCTTTCTTT; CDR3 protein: CASKVGAGAFF
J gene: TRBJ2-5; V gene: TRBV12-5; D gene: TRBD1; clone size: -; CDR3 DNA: TGTGCTAGTGGTTACGACAGGGGAGGGACCCAGTACTTC; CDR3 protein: CASGYDRGGTQYF
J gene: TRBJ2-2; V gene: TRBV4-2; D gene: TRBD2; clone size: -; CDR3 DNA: TGTGCCAGCAGCCACCACGAGAGACTAGCGGGAGGAGTTACCGGGGAGCTGTTTTTT; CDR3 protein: CASSHHERLAGGVTGELFF
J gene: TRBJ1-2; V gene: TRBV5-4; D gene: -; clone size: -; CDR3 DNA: TGTGCCAGCAGCGAGACCTGGGGCCAGCCCTATGGCTACACCTTC; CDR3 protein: CASSETWGQPYGYTF
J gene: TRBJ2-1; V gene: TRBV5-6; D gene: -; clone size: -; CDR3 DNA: TGTGCCAGCAGGCGCCTCTCCGGTGAGCAGTTCTTC; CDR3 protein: CASRRLSGEQFF
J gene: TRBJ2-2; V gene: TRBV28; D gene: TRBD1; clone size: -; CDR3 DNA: TGTGCCAGCACCGGACAGGGGCCCGGGGAGCTGTTTTTT; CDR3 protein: CASTGQGPGELFF
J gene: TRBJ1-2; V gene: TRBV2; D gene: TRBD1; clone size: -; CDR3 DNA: TGTGCCAGCAGTGAATTAGAGGGGGCCTATGGCTACACCTTC; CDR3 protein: CASSELEGAYGYTF
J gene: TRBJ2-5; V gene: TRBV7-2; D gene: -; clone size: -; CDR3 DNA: TGTGCCAGCACCCTCCGCTTGACAGTAGAAGAGACCCAGTACTTC; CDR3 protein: CASTLRLTVEETQYF
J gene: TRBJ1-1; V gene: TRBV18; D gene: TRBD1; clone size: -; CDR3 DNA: TGTGCCAGCTCCCCAGGGGGCGCAGGGAGAACTGAAGCTTTCTTT; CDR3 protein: CASSPGGAGRTEAFF
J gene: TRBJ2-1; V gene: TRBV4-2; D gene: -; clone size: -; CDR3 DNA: TGTGCCAGCAATCCGGGGGTGGGCGAGCAGTTCTTC; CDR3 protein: CASNPGVGEQFF
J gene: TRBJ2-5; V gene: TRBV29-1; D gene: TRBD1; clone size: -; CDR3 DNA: TGCAGCGTTGGGGACAGGCAAGAGACCCAGTACTTC; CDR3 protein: CSVGDRQETQYF
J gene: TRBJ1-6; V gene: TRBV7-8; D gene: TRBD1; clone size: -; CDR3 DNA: TGTGCCAGCAGCCCGAGGGACAGGGGATACTCCCCTTCACCCCTCCACTTT; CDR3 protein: CASSPRDRGYSPSPLHF
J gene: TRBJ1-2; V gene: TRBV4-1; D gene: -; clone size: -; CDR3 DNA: TGCGCCAGCTCCGACACCCAGGGGCATTACTATGGCTACACCTTC; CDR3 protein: CASSDTQGHYYGYTF
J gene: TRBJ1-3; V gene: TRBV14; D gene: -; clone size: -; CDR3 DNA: TGTGCCAGCAGCCCGGAGCGCCTCTCTGGAAACACCATATATTTT; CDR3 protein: CASSPERLSGNTIYF
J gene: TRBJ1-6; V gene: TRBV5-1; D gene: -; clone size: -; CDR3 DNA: TGCGCCAGCAGCTTGGACCTCGCAAGGGGGTCACCCCTCCACTTT; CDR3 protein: CASSLDLARGSPLHF
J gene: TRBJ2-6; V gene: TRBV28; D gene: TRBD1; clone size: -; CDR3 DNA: TGTGCCAGCAGTACCGCAGGGGGCGCTGGGGCCAACGTCCTGACTTTC; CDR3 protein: CASSTAGGAGANVLTF
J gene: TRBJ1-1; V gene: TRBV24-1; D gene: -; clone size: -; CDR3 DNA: TGTGCCACCAGTGATTATATGAACACTGAAGCTTTCTTT; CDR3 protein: CATSDYMNTEAFF
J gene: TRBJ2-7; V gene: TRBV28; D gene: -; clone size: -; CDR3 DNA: TGTGCCAGCAGGGAAGGCGGGGCCTACGAGCAGTACTTC; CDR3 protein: CASREGGAYEQYF